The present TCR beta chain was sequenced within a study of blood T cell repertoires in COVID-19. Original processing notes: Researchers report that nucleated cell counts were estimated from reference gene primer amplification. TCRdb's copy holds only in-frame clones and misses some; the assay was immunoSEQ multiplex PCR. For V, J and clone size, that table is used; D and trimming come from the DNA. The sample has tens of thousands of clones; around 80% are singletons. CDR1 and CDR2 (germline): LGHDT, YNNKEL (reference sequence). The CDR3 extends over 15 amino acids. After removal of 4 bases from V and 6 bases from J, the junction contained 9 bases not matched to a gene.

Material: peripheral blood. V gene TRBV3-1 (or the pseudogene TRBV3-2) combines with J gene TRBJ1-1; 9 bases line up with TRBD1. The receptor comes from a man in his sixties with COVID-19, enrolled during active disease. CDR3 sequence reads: CASSPRDRVHPEAFF. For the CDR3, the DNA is TGTGCCAGCAGCCCCCGGGACAGGGTCCACCCTGAAGCTTTCTTT.